This T cell receptor beta chain was sequenced for a study of control samples from healthy donors and cancer patients (dated by TCRdb to 2020 to 2021). From a lookup of the germline V gene, CDR1 and CDR2 are MGHDK and SYGVNS. V sheds 5 bases and J sheds 6 bases, leaving 11 bases between their ends. Its CDR3 holds 14 amino acids, cysteine through phenylalanine. The entry retains the CDR3 DNA only, 42 bases that are in frame from base 1. Library method: the immunoSEQ multiplex PCR assay. As stored in TCRdb, this immuneACCESS dataset retains in-frame rearrangements with V and J assigned. A fraction of the clones does not appear; measured against another copy, unresolved V genes explain less than half of the discrepancy, and the remainder lacks a known reason. The sample contains 200,000 to 250,000 clones, over 90% of them found a single time. The top ten hold roughly 1.6% of the sample. Details on this clone: Its antigen remains unidentified. Nothing much larger sits one base from this clone, and base qualities are not available.

The sequencing sample was made of blood. This TCR was recovered from a man between 50 and 59 years old in good health. This receptor chain uses TRBV25-1 and TRBJ1-6; the D segment cannot be called with confidence. CDR3 reads: CASSFTRANSPLHF. In nucleotides, the sequence is TGTGCCAGCAGTTTCACCCGGGCTAATTCACCCCTCCACTTT.